The 29 T cell receptor beta chains presented below share a single source sample, sequenced in a study of T cells after yellow fever vaccination (dated by TCRdb to between 2018 and 2020). Taken with the paper, the label for treatment or condition translates to: live attenuated yellow fever vaccine strain. Library preparation was by 5' RACE. Reads for this sample came from an Illumina HiSeq 2500. TCRdb passed the public sequencing reads through fastp at Q25 and MiXCR, retaining productive beta sequences. Rows with a matching CDR3 protein are joined into one entry that keeps the most common DNA and genes. The table for this sample lists some 550,000 distinct CDR3 sequences; roughly 19% of them were counted only once. Clones ranked in the top ten supply 14% of the sample. Material: PBMCs, obtained 15 days after the yellow fever booster vaccination. These receptor sequences come from a man under 40 who received the YFV17D yellow fever vaccine.

The V and J genes are TRBV20-1 and TRBJ2-7, with 11 nucleotides matching TRBD2. The germline V gene has CDR1 DFQATT and CDR2 SNEGSKA (reference sequence). V shed 5 bases and J 6 bases; nucleotides not matched to a gene: 6. This CDR3 comprises 13 residues. CDR3 protein: CSAQLAGEGEQYF. CDR3 coding DNA: TGCAGTGCTCAACTAGCGGGAGAGGGCGAGCAGTACTTC.

The CDR3 protein is CASSPDWNTEAFF. CDR3 nucleotide sequence: TGTGCCAGCAGCCCGGACTGGAACACTGAAGCTTTCTTT. This chain connects TRBV7-2 to TRBJ1-1; D is undetermined. Germline lookup yields CDR1 SGHTA and CDR2 FQGNSA. The CDR3 runs to 13 residues. Trimming pared 5 bases from V and 1 base from J, leaving 8 bases between.

The V and J genes are TRBV9 and TRBJ2-2, with 12 bases fitting TRBD2. CDR1 is SGDLS and CDR2 is YYNGEE in the germline V gene. V was clipped by 7 bases and J by 3 bases; unmatched bases: 4. CDR3 length: 15 amino acids. The DNA of the CDR3 is TGTGCCAGCTCCTGGACTAGCGGGGACACCGGGGAGCTGTTTTTT. Encoded protein: CASSWTSGDTGELFF.

This clonotype occurred once. V and J are TRBV4-3 and TRBJ2-6, with 10 bases matching TRBD2. The CDR3 runs 16 residues. V shed 0 bases, J shed 8 bases, and the junction held 4 bases outside the gene matches. The germline CDR1 and CDR2 sequences are LGHNA and YSLEER. CDR3 bases: TGCGCCAGCAGCCAAGAAGCGGGAGGGTTTTCCAACGTCCTGACTTTC. Encoded protein: CASSQEAGGFSNVLTF.

The rearrangement links TRBV5-1 to TRBJ2-3; 9 positions agree with TRBD1. The germline V gene encodes CDR1 SGHRS and CDR2 YFSETQ. The CDR3 length is 16 residues. Germline trimming cut 4 bases from V and 8 bases from J; bases unmatched to any gene: 14. The CDR3 bases are TGCGCCAGCAGCCCGGTCGAACAGGGGGCGTCGGTTACGCAGTATTTT. Its protein product is CASSPVEQGASVTQYF.

The chain joins TRBV7-2 to TRBJ1-1; D may be TRBD1 (5 bases). Germline V gene lookup returns CDR1 SGHTA and CDR2 FQGNSA. The V end was cut by 6 bases, the J end by 7 bases, with 18 bases between. CDR3 size: 14 residues. The CDR3 spells CASSLVGAGDEAFF. For the CDR3, the DNA is TGTGCCAGCAGTCTAGTCGGGGCGGGGGATGAAGCTTTCTTT. The full variable domain, in which reference TRBV7-2 and TRBJ1-1 provide the parts outside the CDR3, is GAGVSQSPSNKVTEKGKDVELRCDPISGHTALYWYRQSLGQGLEFLIYFQGNSAPDKSGLPSDRFSAERTGGSVSTLTIQRTQQEDSAVYLCASSLVGAGDEAFFGQGTRLTVV.

The V gene is TRBV7-6, the J gene TRBJ2-1; 12 positions agree with TRBD2. Germline values: CDR1 SGHVS, CDR2 FNYEAQ. V trimming: 1 base; J trimming: 14 bases; junction bases outside the gene matches: 3. The CDR3 runs 13 residues. The CDR3 DNA sequence: TGTGCCAGCAGCTTAGGACTAGCGGGAGTCGAGTTCTTC. Its translation is CASSLGLAGVEFF.

The chain is built from TRBV5-1 and TRBJ1-1, with D possibly matching TRBD1 (5 bases). The CDR3 runs to 16 residues. Germline CDR1 is SGHRS and CDR2 is YFSETQ. Trimming shortened V by 1 base and J by 6 bases, and 19 bases separated the two germline ends. CDR3 amino acids: CASSLPPGPEGPEAFF. The CDR3 nucleotides read TGCGCCAGCAGCTTGCCCCCGGGCCCCGAGGGGCCTGAAGCTTTCTTT.

This clonotype has a handful of counts. The V gene is TRBV7-9, the J gene TRBJ1-6, with no clear D. Trimming took 4 bases from V and 13 from J, leaving 20 bases between them. The CDR3 totals 15 residues. Germline V gives CDR1 SEHNR, CDR2 FQNEAQ (reference sequence). CDR3 DNA sequence: TGTGCCAGCAGCTCGGCGGCCAATCGGATTAGTCCCCTCCACTTT. Amino acid sequence: CASSSAANRISPLHF.

J is TRBJ2-1 and V is TRBV7-2; no reliable D call. V was trimmed by 5 bases and J by 0 bases, leaving 11 bases between them. Per the germline V gene, CDR1 is SGHTA and CDR2 is FQGNSA. This CDR3 has 15 residues. The CDR3, as DNA: TGTGCCAGCAGCCCCAGAGATAGCTCCTACAATGAGCAGTTCTTC. Protein product: CASSPRDSSYNEQFF.

Here the CDR3 reads CASSLKTGGETQYF. The CDR3 bases are TGTGCCAGCAGCTTAAAGACGGGAGGGGAGACCCAGTACTTC. The genes are TRBV5-4 and TRBJ2-5, with TRBD2 matching 8 bases. Germline V gene lookup returns CDR1 SGHNT and CDR2 YYREEE (reference sequence). The CDR3 sequence is 14 residues long. With 2 bases clipped from V and 5 bases from J, the junction kept 5 bases outside the gene matches.

V gene TRBV20-1 combines with J gene TRBJ2-7; D gene uncertain. Germline V gives CDR1 DFQATT, CDR2 SNEGSKA (reference sequence). The CDR3 extends over 12 amino acids. Trimming pared 4 bases from V and 0 bases from J, leaving 7 bases between. Here the CDR3 reads CSAKPSSYEQYF. The CDR3 nucleotides read TGCAGTGCTAAGCCTAGCTCCTACGAGCAGTACTTC.

This clonotype was counted many times. The V gene is TRBV18, the J gene TRBJ2-7; TRBD2 is a possible D gene (5 bases). CDR3 length: 12 amino acids. V lost 3 bases and J lost 12, with 15 bases in between. The germline CDR1 and CDR2 sequences are KGHSH and LQKENI. The CDR3 here is CASSPLGENPYF. CDR3 in DNA: TGTGCCAGCTCACCCCTCGGGGAAAACCCGTACTTC.

The rearrangement joins TRBV10-2 to TRBJ2-5; 10 bases are a match to TRBD2. CDR1 is WSHSY, CDR2 SAAADI, per germline. The CDR3 spans 13 residues. V shed 6 bases, J shed 3 bases, and the junction held 1 base outside the gene matches. CDR3 in amino acids: CASRGLAEETQYF. CDR3 sequence (DNA): TGCGCCAGCAGAGGACTAGCGGAAGAGACCCAGTACTTC.

The V call is TRBV12-3 or TRBV12-4, the J call TRBJ1-2; D is undetermined. The CDR3 runs to 15 residues. The V end lost 4 bases, the J end lost 0 bases, and 12 bases lay between the germline ends. The CDR3 DNA is TGTGCCAGCAGTTCTCGACAACCACCTAACTATGGCTACACCTTC. It specifies CASSSRQPPNYGYTF.

This clonotype was recorded a few times. The rearrangement links TRBV5-1 to TRBJ2-2, with D perhaps TRBD1 (6 bases). Germline CDR1 SGHRS, CDR2 YFSETQ. The CDR3 is made up of 15 amino acids. V dropped 5 bases and J dropped 5 bases, with 16 bases sitting between them. In nucleotides, the CDR3 is TGCGCCAGCAGAGGGGGAGCTATCGGTACCGGGGAGCTGTTTTTT. Its translation is CASRGGAIGTGELFF.

This chain uses TRBV7-2 with TRBJ2-5, with TRBD2 matching over 8 bases. In germline, CDR1 is SGHTA, CDR2 FQGNSA. The CDR3 is 14 amino acids. V lost 4 bases and J lost 7; bases outside the gene matches: 8. The CDR3 reads CASSSTSGVWTQYF. CDR3 nucleotide sequence: TGTGCCAGCAGCTCTACTAGCGGTGTATGGACCCAGTACTTC.

This clonotype has just a few counts. This rearrangement joins TRBV6-5 to TRBJ2-5; 7 nucleotides match TRBD2. Trimming took 4 bases from V and 3 from J; bases not matched to a gene: 5. CDR1 and CDR2 from the germline V gene are MNHEY and SVGAGI. The CDR3 has 14 amino acids. The CDR3 region has the DNA TGTGCCAGCAGTTCTCCTGGGGGGGAAGAGACCCAGTACTTC. Its protein product is CASSSPGGEETQYF.

DNA for the CDR3: TGCAGTGCTAGTCCCGCAGGGTTTAGCTCCTACGAGCAGTACTTC. It translates to CSASPAGFSSYEQYF. The chain couples TRBV20-1 to TRBJ2-7; D possibly corresponds to TRBD1 (5 bases). Trimming stripped 3 bases from V and 0 bases from J, with 15 bases between. The CDR3 length is 15 residues. Per germline, CDR1 DFQATT and CDR2 SNEGSKA (reference sequence).

The chain couples TRBV4-3 to TRBJ2-3, with a tentative D call TRBD2 (6 bases). The CDR3 is 15 amino acids. Germline V CDR1 and CDR2: LGHNA, YSLEER. V was clipped by 1 base and J by 4 bases, with 12 bases between them. The CDR3 loop is CASSQGPQRADTQYF. DNA of the CDR3: TGCGCCAGCAGCCAAGGGCCTCAGCGGGCAGATACGCAGTATTTT.

This clonotype was recorded a few times. The V gene is TRBV7-9, the J gene TRBJ2-2; D is uncertain. V was clipped by 0 bases and J by 7 bases, with 9 bases between them. Germline V gene sequence: CDR1 SEHNR, CDR2 FQNEAQ (reference sequence). The CDR3 totals 14 residues. The CDR3 protein is CASSLALVLGELFF. The CDR3 coding sequence is TGTGCCAGCAGCTTAGCCTTGGTCCTCGGGGAGCTGTTTTTT.

The rearrangement uses TRBV6-2 or TRBV6-3 and TRBJ2-1; tentative D call: TRBD1 (5 bases). V was shortened by 8 bases and J by 2 bases, with 19 bases between the two germline ends. Germline assignment: CDR1 MNHEY and CDR2 SVGEGT. The CDR3 has 16 residues. For the CDR3, the DNA is TGTGCCAGCCAGGGCGATCAGGGTTTGACCTACAATGAGCAGTTCTTC. Translated: CASQGDQGLTYNEQFF.

This clonotype was counted ten times or more. The chain couples TRBV7-8 to TRBJ2-7, with D possibly being TRBD2 (6 bases). Per the germline V gene, CDR1 is SGHVS and CDR2 is FQNEAQ. V was clipped by 4 bases and J by 2 bases, with 12 bases between them. This CDR3 region has 14 residues. CDR3 residues: CASSSGDGAYEQYF. Here the CDR3 DNA reads TGTGCCAGCAGCTCGGGGGACGGAGCCTACGAGCAGTACTTC.

A few counts support this clonotype. The CDR3 sequence is CASSVPTGGQETQYF. CDR3 coding DNA: TGCGCCAGCAGCGTCCCTACAGGGGGCCAAGAGACCCAGTACTTC. V is TRBV5-1 and J is TRBJ2-5; TRBD1 matches at 8 bases. The CDR3 is 15 residues long. Germline values: CDR1 SGHRS, CDR2 YFSETQ. With 4 bases clipped from V and 1 base from J, the junction kept 6 bases outside the gene matches.

The genes are TRBV5-6 and TRBJ2-7; 11 nucleotides align to TRBD2. The junction had 5 bases not matched to a gene; V was cut back by 2 bases and J by 7 bases. Germline values: CDR1 SGHDT, CDR2 YYEEEE. This CDR3 spans 14 amino acids. The CDR3 nucleotides read TGTGCCAGCAGCTTCTCTAGCGGGAGGCGGGAGCAGTACTTC. It translates to CASSFSSGRREQYF.

The rearrangement joins TRBV7-6 to TRBJ2-1; D is ambiguous. Germline V gene data show CDR1 as SGHVS and CDR2 as FNYEAQ. Between the trimmed V and J ends, which lost 5 bases and 3 bases, there was a span of 11 bases. This CDR3 spans 14 amino acids. The CDR3: CASSRDPRYNEQFF. CDR3 coding DNA: TGTGCCAGCAGCCGAGACCCGCGCTACAATGAGCAGTTCTTC. The entire variable domain, with the rest obtained from reference TRBV7-6 and TRBJ2-1, is as follows: GAGVSQSPRYKVTKRGQDVALRCDPISGHVSLYWYRQALGQGPEFLTYFNYEAQQDKSGLPNDRFSAERPEGSISTLTIQRTEQRDSAMYRCASSRDPRYNEQFFGPGTRLTVL.

This clonotype was seen more than once but under ten times. The V and J genes are TRBV15 and TRBJ2-7, with 8 bases fitting TRBD2. Germline-derived CDR1 and CDR2 are LNHNV and YYDKDF (reference sequence). The CDR3 totals 17 residues. Losses at the gene ends were 0 bases for V and 0 bases for J; bases not matched to a gene: 7. CDR3 nucleotides: TGTGCCACCAGCAGAGATCACCCGGGACTAGTCTCCTACGAGCAGTACTTC. Protein: CATSRDHPGLVSYEQYF. The full variable domain, rest sourced from reference TRBV15 and TRBJ2-7, is DAMVIQNPRYQVTQFGKPVTLSCSQTLNHNVMYWYQQKSSQAPKLLFHYYDKDFNNEADTPDNFQSRRPNTSFCFLDIRSPGLGDTAMYLCATSRDHPGLVSYEQYFGPGTRLTVT.

The chain links TRBV20-1 to TRBJ1-1; no clear D. This CDR3 has 17 amino acids. V lost 0 bases to trimming and J lost 0 bases, with 17 bases between them. Per germline, CDR1 DFQATT and CDR2 SNEGSKA (reference sequence). The CDR3 loop reads CSARDYLGRSMNTEAFF. CDR3 coding DNA: TGCAGTGCTAGAGATTACCTGGGCAGGTCTATGAACACTGAAGCTTTCTTT.

The CDR3 nucleotides read TGCGCCAGCAGCCAGTCCCGGGGGCCGGAGACCCAGTACTTC. Its translation is CASSQSRGPETQYF. This rearrangement joins TRBV4-3 to TRBJ2-5, with D perhaps assigned TRBD1 or TRBD2 (6 bases each). Germline V gene sequence: CDR1 LGHNA, CDR2 YSLEER. The CDR3 extends over 14 amino acids. The V gene lost 3 bases and the J gene lost 5 bases, with 13 bases spanning the gap.